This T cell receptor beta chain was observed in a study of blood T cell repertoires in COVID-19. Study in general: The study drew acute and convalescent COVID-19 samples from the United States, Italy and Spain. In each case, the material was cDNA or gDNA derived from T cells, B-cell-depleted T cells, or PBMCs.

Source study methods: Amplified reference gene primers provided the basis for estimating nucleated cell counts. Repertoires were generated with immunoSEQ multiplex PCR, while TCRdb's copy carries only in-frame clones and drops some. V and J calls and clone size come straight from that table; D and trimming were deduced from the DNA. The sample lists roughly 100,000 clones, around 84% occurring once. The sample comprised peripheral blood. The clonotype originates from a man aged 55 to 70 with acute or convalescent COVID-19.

CDR3 in amino acids: CASSHPQGNGYTF. The CDR3 bases are TGTGCCAGCAGCCACCCACAGGGCAATGGCTACACCTTC. The J gene is TRBJ1-2, the V gene TRBV11-2, with a possible D match to TRBD1 (6 bases). Trimming stripped 5 bases from V and 6 bases from J, with 13 bases between. The CDR3 sequence is 13 residues long. CDR1 is SGHAT and CDR2 is FQNNGV in the germline V gene.